This entry features one T cell receptor beta chain sequence. Data came from immunoSEQ multiplex PCR; TCRdb stores just in-frame clones and leaves some out. Of 150,000 to 200,000 clones listed, 80% to 95% were seen once; the top ten hold 2% to 2.5%. This sample is part of a study of control samples from healthy donors and cancer patients. The CDR3 runs to 14 residues. The trim removed 2 bases at V and 4 bases at J, leaving 5 bases unmatched. The V gene's germline CDR1 is SGHDT and CDR2 YYEEEE. The origin of this receptor is a woman in her forties in good health. The material sequenced was blood. This chain links TRBV5-6 with TRBJ2-5, with 7 bases identical to TRBD2. CDR3 sequence reads: CASSFMREGETQYF. CDR3 coding DNA: TGTGCCAGCAGCTTTATGAGGGAGGGAGAGACCCAGTACTTC.